These T cell receptor beta chains were read from a single sample in a study of OX40 agonist ivuxolimab in advanced cancers. Assay: immunoSEQ multiplex PCR; the TCRdb copy retains only in-frame clones and omits some. The data show roughly 13,000 clones, approximately 93% seen once. Sequences were derived from CD4+ or CD8+ T cells sorted from blood, sampled in a trial of the OX40 agonist ivuxolimab. The receptors here all came from an adult with an advanced solid tumor such as melanoma, head and neck, liver or kidney cancer. The CDR3 runs from the conserved cysteine through the conserved F or W. Each record gives: J gene, V gene, D gene, CDR3 length, clone size, CDR3 protein, CDR3 DNA. D genes are given only for firm matches. Clone size is stated in some rows and not others, as once, few, many or a class when expanded.

TRBJ2-2 | TRBV18 | . | 15 | . | CASSPPGVATGELFF | TGTGCCAGCTCACCCCCGGGGGTGGCCACCGGGGAGCTGTTTTTT
TRBJ2-7 | TRBV5-1 | . | 14 | . | CASSLSGSSYEQYF | TGCGCCAGCAGCTTGTCCGGGTCCTCCTACGAGCAGTACTTC
TRBJ2-7 | TRBV27 | TRBD2 | 17 | . | CASSLGLAGGLSYEQYF | TGTGCCAGCAGTTTGGGACTAGCGGGAGGGCTCTCCTACGAGCAGTACTTC
TRBJ2-6 | TRBV28 | TRBD1 | 16 | . | CASSSKQGSGANVLTF | TGTGCCAGCAGTTCAAAACAGGGGAGTGGGGCCAACGTCCTGACTTTC
TRBJ2-7 | TRBV27 | TRBD2 | 14 | . | CASSAGGPAYEQYF | TGTGCCAGCAGTGCGGGGGGGCCGGCCTACGAGCAGTACTTC
TRBJ1-5 | TRBV5-1 | . | 12 | . | CASSLDGQPQHF | TGCGCCAGCAGCTTGGACGGTCAGCCCCAGCATTTT
TRBJ2-7 | TRBV27 | TRBD1 | 13 | . | CASNPQGAYEQYF | TGTGCCAGCAACCCTCAGGGGGCCTACGAGCAGTACTTC
TRBJ2-7 | TRBV27 | TRBD2 | 14 | . | CASSFTSGAYEQYF | TGTGCCAGCAGTTTCACTAGCGGAGCCTACGAGCAGTACTTC
TRBJ2-7 | TRBV7-8 | . | 17 | . | CASSLDGESRGTYEQYF | TGTGCCAGCAGCTTGGATGGCGAAAGCAGGGGAACCTACGAGCAGTACTTC
TRBJ2-7 | TRBV4-2 | . | 16 | . | CASSQEEGGNSYEQYF | TGTGCCAGCAGCCAAGAGGAGGGTGGGAACTCCTACGAGCAGTACTTC
TRBJ2-1 | TRBV25-1 | TRBD2 | 17 | . | CARSHPLAAGRSGEQFF | TGTGCCAGATCACACCCTTTGGCAGCGGGAAGGTCGGGTGAGCAGTTCTTC
TRBJ2-5 | TRBV7-3 | TRBD1 | 13 | . | CASSPTGGETQYF | TGTGCCAGCAGCCCCACAGGGGGAGAGACCCAGTACTTC
TRBJ1-2 | TRBV7-3 | . | 15 | . | CASSPLGGADYGYTF | TGTGCCAGCAGCCCGTTGGGGGGTGCTGACTATGGCTACACCTTC
TRBJ1-2 | TRBV30 | TRBD1 | 18 | . | CAWSANPPGQGIFYGYTF | TGTGCCTGGAGTGCAAACCCACCGGGACAGGGGATCTTCTATGGCTACACCTTC
TRBJ1-2 | TRBV9 | TRBD1 | 14 | . | CASRAPTGGDGYTF | TGTGCCAGCAGAGCCCCCACAGGGGGCGACGGCTACACCTTC
TRBJ2-3 | TRBV27 | TRBD1 | 14 | . | CASSLSGTADTQYF | TGTGCCAGCAGTTTATCCGGGACAGCAGATACGCAGTATTTT
TRBJ1-1 | TRBV6-5 | . | 14 | . | CASSSTRVNTEAFF | TGTGCCAGCAGTTCGACGAGGGTGAACACTGAAGCTTTCTTT
TRBJ2-7 | TRBV2 | . | 13 | . | CASKLRVLDEQYF | TGTGCCAGCAAACTCAGGGTGCTCGACGAGCAGTACTTC
TRBJ2-1 | TRBV11-2 | TRBD2 | 15 | . | CASRPRASGYNEQFF | TGTGCCAGCAGACCCCGGGCTAGCGGGTACAATGAGCAGTTCTTC
TRBJ2-7 | TRBV25-1 | TRBD2 | 16 | . | CASSEYGLGGSHEQYF | TGTGCCAGCAGTGAATATGGCCTCGGGGGGTCCCACGAGCAGTACTTC
TRBJ2-7 | TRBV5-1 | . | 13 | . | CASSLGSDYEQYF | TGCGCCAGCAGCTTGGGGTCGGACTACGAGCAGTACTTC
TRBJ2-3 | TRBV28 | TRBD2 | 15 | . | CASSFGEGTGDTQYF | TGTGCCAGCAGTTTTGGGGAGGGGACCGGAGATACGCAGTATTTT
TRBJ2-1 | TRBV27 | . | 15 | . | CASSYSGTLYNEQFF | TGTGCCAGCAGTTACTCCGGGACCCTATACAATGAGCAGTTCTTC
TRBJ1-1 | TRBV9 | . | 14 | . | CASSAAQGTLEAFF | TGTGCCAGCAGCGCCGCCCAGGGGACCCTCGAAGCTTTCTTT
TRBJ1-1 | TRBV28 | . | 14 | . | CASSSRDKNTEAFF | TGTGCCAGCAGTTCCCGGGACAAGAACACTGAAGCTTTCTTT
TRBJ1-5 | TRBV28 | . | 14 | . | CATQFGASNQPQHF | TGTGCCACTCAATTTGGGGCGAGCAATCAGCCCCAGCATTTT
TRBJ1-1 | TRBV9 | . | 14 | . | CASSDVGVNTEAFF | TGTGCCAGCAGTGACGTAGGGGTCAACACTGAAGCTTTCTTT
TRBJ2-2 | TRBV5-1 | . | 15 | . | CASSPSRGGTGELFF | TGCGCCAGCAGCCCGAGCAGGGGTGGCACCGGGGAGCTGTTTTTT
TRBJ1-4 | TRBV28 | . | 11 | . | CATVWHEKLFF | TGTGCTACGGTCTGGCATGAAAAACTGTTTTTT
TRBJ2-2 | TRBV11-1 | . | 14 | . | CASSWDENTGELFF | TGTGCCAGCAGCTGGGACGAGAACACCGGGGAGCTGTTTTTT
TRBJ1-5 | TRBV28 | TRBD1 | 16 | . | CASSLLQGASNQPQHF | TGTGCCAGCAGTTTATTACAGGGGGCGAGCAATCAGCCCCAGCATTTT
TRBJ1-2 | TRBV2 | . | 11 | . | CASRDGYGYTF | TGTGCCAGCAGGGACGGATATGGCTACACCTTC
TRBJ2-7 | TRBV12-2 | . | 15 | . | CASRLYPTGSYEQYF | TGTGCAAGTCGCTTGTACCCGACAGGTTCCTACGAGCAGTACTTC
TRBJ1-2 | TRBV14 | TRBD1 | 15 | . | CASSRGQGGSYGYTF | TGTGCCAGCAGCCGGGGACAGGGAGGTAGCTATGGCTACACCTTC
TRBJ2-2 | TRBV7-6 | . | 13 | . | CASSLSYTGELFF | TGTGCCAGCAGCTTATCATACACCGGGGAGCTGTTTTTT
TRBJ2-2 | TRBV7-6 | . | 18 | . | CASSFNKGDGANTGELFF | TGTGCCAGCAGCTTCAATAAGGGGGACGGCGCGAACACCGGGGAGCTGTTTTTT
TRBJ2-2 | TRBV9 | TRBD2 | 20 | . | CASSVNPRTGGAENTGELFF | TGTGCCAGCAGCGTAAACCCCAGGACCGGGGGGGCAGAGAACACCGGGGAGCTGTTTTTT
TRBJ2-3 | TRBV2 | . | 13 | once | CASFRDSTDTQYF | TGTGCCAGCTTCCGGGACAGCACAGATACGCAGTATTTT
TRBJ1-5 | TRBV5-1 | TRBD1 | 16 | . | CASSFRGLGSNQPQHF | TGCGCCAGCAGCTTCAGGGGGCTTGGGAGCAATCAGCCCCAGCATTTT
TRBJ2-3 | TRBV6-1 | . | 17 | . | CASSDLLANSPTKTQYF | TGTGCCAGCAGTGATCTACTAGCCAACTCCCCTACCAAGACGCAGTATTTT
TRBJ1-5 | TRBV10-1 | TRBD1 | 13 | . | CASSEEGAKPQHF | TGCGCCAGCAGTGAAGAGGGGGCAAAGCCCCAGCATTTT
TRBJ2-2 | TRBV19 | . | 14 | . | CASSTGLNTGELFF | TGTGCCAGTAGTACGGGATTGAACACCGGGGAGCTGTTTTTT
TRBJ2-2 | TRBV7-9 | TRBD2 | 15 | . | CASSTGLAVAGELFF | TGTGCCAGCAGCACGGGACTAGCGGTGGCCGGGGAGCTGTTTTTT
TRBJ2-7 | TRBV5-6 | . | 12 | . | CASAGPGYEQYF | TGTGCCAGCGCTGGTCCCGGCTACGAGCAGTACTTC
TRBJ2-7 | TRBV4-1 | TRBD1 | 14 | . | CASRPGQGPYEQYF | TGCGCCAGCAGACCGGGACAGGGACCTTACGAGCAGTACTTC
TRBJ2-1 | TRBV6-5 | . | 12 | . | CASSHGRYEQFF | TGTGCCAGCAGCCACGGGCGCTACGAGCAGTTCTTC
TRBJ1-2 | TRBV7-9 | . | 18 | . | CASRQLSQRPTVNYGYTF | TGTGCCAGCAGGCAGTTGTCTCAGCGCCCTACTGTAAACTATGGCTACACCTTC
TRBJ1-1 | TRBV4-1 | . | 11 | . | CASSQDAEAFF | TGCGCCAGCAGCCAAGATGCTGAAGCTTTCTTT
TRBJ2-5 | TRBV9 | . | 15 | once | CASSANGSPQETQYF | TGTGCCAGCAGCGCCAATGGGTCTCCTCAAGAGACCCAGTACTTC
TRBJ1-1 | TRBV4-2 | . | 14 | few | CASSLGGMNTEAFF | TGTGCCAGCAGCTTGGGAGGGATGAACACTGAAGCTTTCTTT
TRBJ2-3 | TRBV28 | . | 16 | . | CASSFPRQENTDTQYF | TGTGCCAGCAGTTTCCCTCGACAGGAGAACACAGATACGCAGTATTTT
TRBJ1-1 | TRBV9 | TRBD1 | 15 | . | CASSAGGGPNTEAFF | TGTGCCAGCAGTGCAGGGGGCGGCCCGAACACTGAAGCTTTCTTT
TRBJ1-2 | TRBV9 | TRBD1 | 13 | . | CASSVWTGGDYTF | TGTGCCAGCAGCGTTTGGACAGGGGGCGACTACACCTTC
TRBJ2-7 | TRBV27 | TRBD2 | 15 | . | CASSMGTSGSYEQYF | TGTGCCAGCAGTATGGGGACTAGCGGGTCCTACGAGCAGTACTTC
TRBJ2-5 | TRBV13 | . | 16 | . | CASSFGAGPRRETQYF | TGTGCCAGCAGCTTTGGGGCCGGGCCCCGTCGGGAGACCCAGTACTTC
TRBJ2-7 | TRBV5-5 | TRBD2 | 17 | . | CASSLPTSGEKPYEQYF | TGTGCCAGCAGCTTGCCGACTAGCGGGGAGAAACCCTACGAGCAGTACTTC
TRBJ2-7 | TRBV28 | . | 15 | . | CASRLSLFSSYEQYF | TGTGCCAGCAGGCTCTCCCTGTTTAGCTCCTACGAGCAGTACTTC